The entry that follows covers one T cell receptor (beta chain) sequence. Its antigen is unidentified. The entry originates in a study of T cell responses to AZD1222 COVID-19 vaccine. Whole-study context: Second doses were pooled across both intervals (about 4 or about 12 weeks).

Overall study results and limits: After two AZD1222 doses, spike-specific TCR breadth and depth rose versus day 0. Spike was spanned by vaccine-associated CD4 TCRs, with dominance at 160-218 and 743-854.

Profiled with immunoSEQ multiplex PCR; TCRdb holds only in-frame clones, not every one. The table has around 150,000 clones, 90% seen once. Germline V gene sequence: CDR1 SGHAT, CDR2 FQDESV (reference sequence). The CDR3 sequence is 14 residues long. The ends lost 6 bases at V and 10 bases at J; junction bases unmatched: 11. The chain recombines TRBV11-1 with TRBJ2-2; 7 bases align to TRBD2. Source: peripheral blood, taken on day 0 of AZD1222 vaccination. This sequence originates from an adult in good health. DNA for the CDR3: TGTGCCAGCAGTGTGAGGGAGGGGTTCGTGGAGCTGTTTTTT. Its protein product is CASSVREGFVELFF.